The 23 T cell receptor beta chains below were found in one sample sequenced in a study of shared clonotypes between healthy human individuals. Positive CCR7 selection of CD45RO-negative cells yielded the naive CD8 cells, and terminally differentiated effector memory CD45RA+ cells were excluded. Generated by immunoSEQ multiplex PCR, the TCRdb table keeps only in-frame clones and is missing some. This table has about 2 million clones, roughly 95% appearing once. What was sequenced was naive CD8+ T cells sorted from blood. The origin of the receptors is a man between 18 and 29 years old in good health.

In regard to this clone: Other DNA variants within this sample encode the same CDR3. V usage is TRBV9 and J usage is TRBJ2-1, with TRBD1 as a possible D gene (5 bases). Germline V gene data show CDR1 as SGDLS and CDR2 as YYNGEE. CDR3 length: 13 amino acids. V lost 0 bases, J lost 6 bases, and 7 bases lay in between. Here the CDR3 reads CASSVVTGNEQFF. Here the CDR3 DNA reads TGTGCCAGCAGCGTAGTTACAGGCAATGAGCAGTTCTTC.

V and J are TRBV5-1 and TRBJ1-5; no reliable D call. The length of the CDR3 is 14 residues. Germline V CDR1 and CDR2: SGHRS, YFSETQ. V dropped 2 bases and J dropped 5 bases, with 11 bases sitting between them. The CDR3 is CASSLGGIYQPQHF. DNA of the CDR3: TGCGCCAGCAGCTTAGGTGGTATATATCAGCCCCAGCATTTT.

The V gene is TRBV7-9, the J gene TRBJ2-3, with TRBD1 matching 9 bases. Losses at the gene ends were 3 bases for V and 5 bases for J; bases not matched to a gene: 9. Germline CDR1 SEHNR, CDR2 FQNEAQ (reference sequence). This CDR3 contains 16 residues. The CDR3 here is CASSFQGQGTLDTQYF. The DNA of the CDR3 is TGTGCCAGCAGCTTCCAAGGACAGGGGACGTTAGATACGCAGTATTTT.

The chain couples TRBV27 to TRBJ2-7; D is tentatively TRBD1 or TRBD2 (5 bases each). The CDR3 has 15 amino acids. The V end was cut by 5 bases, the J end by 2 bases, with 16 bases between. Per germline, CDR1 MNHEY and CDR2 SMNVEV (reference sequence). In DNA, the CDR3 is TGTGCCAGCAGTCTGTCAGGGAGTCCCACCTACGAGCAGTACTTC. Translated: CASSLSGSPTYEQYF.

The J gene is TRBJ2-1, the V gene TRBV5-4; D remains unclear. Germline V gene lookup returns CDR1 SGHNT and CDR2 YYREEE (reference sequence). The CDR3 extends over 13 amino acids. V dropped 2 bases and J dropped 6 bases, with 9 bases sitting between them. CDR3 region: CASSFGPLNEQFF. Here the CDR3 DNA reads TGTGCCAGCAGCTTTGGGCCGCTCAATGAGCAGTTCTTC.

The chain employs TRBV10-3 and TRBJ1-2, with D unclear. The V gene lost 8 bases and the J gene lost 2 bases, with 27 bases spanning the gap. CDR3 length: 18 residues. Germline lookup yields CDR1 ENHRY and CDR2 SYGVKD. As DNA, the CDR3 is TGTGCCATCGGAGTGATGAAGGATAATCCTATTAAAAACTATGGCTACACCTTC. Protein: CAIGVMKDNPIKNYGYTF.

V is TRBV29-1 and J is TRBJ1-1; no firm D call. Deletions cut 4 bases from V and 0 bases from J, with 9 bases between. Germline CDR1 reads SQVTM; CDR2 reads ANQGSEA. The CDR3 length is 13 residues. The CDR3 is CSVGYRLNTEAFF. CDR3 bases: TGCAGCGTTGGCTACAGATTGAACACTGAAGCTTTCTTT.

The chain carries TRBV27 and TRBJ1-2; unclear D gene. Trimming removed 6 bases at V and 4 bases at J, with 15 bases between. Per germline, CDR1 MNHEY and CDR2 SMNVEV (reference sequence). The CDR3 is 14 amino acids. This CDR3 reads CASRPFTDIYGYTF. CDR3 in DNA: TGTGCCAGCAGGCCGTTTACAGATATCTATGGCTACACCTTC.

The rearrangement uses TRBV30 and TRBJ1-5; the D is unclear. CDR3 length: 14 residues. Germline V lookup: CDR1 GTSNPN, CDR2 SVGIG (reference sequence). V lost 1 base and J 2 bases, leaving 9 bases between the germline ends. The CDR3 region is CAWSGGSGNQPQHF. In DNA form, the CDR3 reads TGTGCCTGGAGTGGCGGTTCGGGCAATCAGCCCCAGCATTTT.

As to this clone: Other DNA sequences in the sample encode the same CDR3. The chain employs TRBV9 and TRBJ2-7; D may be TRBD2 (6 bases). V was trimmed by 0 bases and J by 4 bases, leaving 14 bases between them. The germline gives CDR1 SGDLS, CDR2 YYNGEE. This CDR3 is 15 amino acids long. CDR3 residues: CASSVGGGTLYEQYF. The CDR3 coding sequence is TGTGCCAGCAGCGTAGGGGGCGGGACCCTATACGAGCAGTACTTC. The variable domain in full, completed from reference TRBV9 and TRBJ2-7, reads DSGVTQTPKHLITATGQRVTLRCSPRSGDLSVYWYQQSLDQGLQFLIQYYNGEERAKGNILERFSAQQFPDLHSELNLSSLELGDSALYFCASSVGGGTLYEQYFGPGTRLTVT.

This sequence joins TRBV5-4 and TRBJ1-2; no reliable D call. V lost 1 base to trimming and J lost 0 bases, with 7 bases between them. CDR1 is SGHNT, CDR2 YYREEE, per germline (reference sequence). The CDR3 runs 14 residues. In DNA form, the CDR3 reads TGTGCCAGCAGCTTGAAGCCGGCTAACTATGGCTACACCTTC. It is translated as CASSLKPANYGYTF.

The CDR3 bases are TGCGCCAGCAGTCAATTGAACAGGGCGGAAAAACTGTTTTTT. This translates into CASSQLNRAEKLFF. V is TRBV23-1 and J is TRBJ1-4; tentatively, D is TRBD1 (6 bases). TRBV23-1 is identified as an open reading frame with a role that is uncertain. There are 14 residues in the CDR3. Trimming cost V 1 base and J 8 bases, with 11 bases left between them.

The J gene is TRBJ2-7, the V gene TRBV15; 8 bases fit TRBD1. Unmatched junction bases numbered 4, after V lost 6 bases and J lost 3 bases. The CDR3 is 13 amino acids. Germline V gives CDR1 LNHNV, CDR2 YYDKDF (reference sequence). The CDR3 is CATRAGGFYEQYF. The CDR3 DNA is TGTGCCACCAGGGCAGGGGGCTTCTACGAGCAGTACTTC.

The chain employs TRBV6-5 and TRBJ2-1; 9 bases fit TRBD1. The junction had 6 bases not matched to a gene; V was cut back by 6 bases and J by 6 bases. Per the germline V gene, CDR1 is MNHEY and CDR2 is SVGAGI. The CDR3 is 14 residues long. CDR3 nucleotide sequence: TGTGCCAGCAGCCTCGGACAGGGGCCCAATGAGCAGTTCTTC. It encodes CASSLGQGPNEQFF.

The chain links TRBV6-4 to TRBJ1-1, with 8 bases identical to TRBD1. This CDR3 comprises 14 residues. Trimming removed 5 bases from V and 4 bases from J; junction bases left unmatched: 6. Germline CDR1 reads MRHNA; CDR2 reads SNTAGT. The CDR3 DNA sequence: TGTGCCAGCAGTTTACAGGGGGAAAGCACTGAAGCTTTCTTT. Encoded protein: CASSLQGESTEAFF.

This chain connects TRBV19 to TRBJ1-1; 7 nucleotides line up with TRBD1. CDR3 size: 14 residues. In germline, CDR1 is LNHDA, CDR2 SQIVND (reference sequence). Trimming removed 6 bases from V and 5 bases from J; junction bases left unmatched: 9. DNA of the CDR3: TGTGCCAGTAGCTATCCGGCAGGGGGAACTGAAGCTTTCTTT. Its translation: CASSYPAGGTEAFF.

Here the CDR3 DNA reads TGTGCCAGCAGCCGGGACTATGCCTACAATGAGCAGTTCTTC. Translating it yields CASSRDYAYNEQFF. The J gene is TRBJ2-1, the V gene TRBV11-2; the match to TRBD2 covers 7 bases. After removal of 5 bases from V and 2 bases from J, the junction contained 3 bases not matched to a gene. The CDR3 loop spans 14 amino acids. CDR1 is SGHAT and CDR2 is FQNNGV in the germline V gene.

The chain has TRBV29-1 and TRBJ2-1; D perhaps matches TRBD2 (5 bases). This CDR3 has 15 residues. Germline CDR1 is SQVTM and CDR2 is ANQGSEA. The V and J ends lost 0 bases and 1 base respectively, with 10 bases between them. Here the CDR3 DNA reads TGCAGCGTTGAAGATGGGAGTCTGTCCTACAATGAGCAGTTCTTC. As protein: CSVEDGSLSYNEQFF.

The rearrangement uses TRBV28 and TRBJ2-7; 9 nucleotides agree with TRBD1. Unmatched junction bases numbered 6, after V lost 5 bases and J lost 4 bases. This CDR3 is 14 amino acids long. Germline V CDR1 and CDR2: MDHEN, SYDVKM. CDR3 sequence reads: CASSVTGGTYEQYF. DNA for the CDR3: TGTGCCAGCAGTGTGACAGGGGGGACTTACGAGCAGTACTTC. The complete variable domain, with remaining parts taken from reference TRBV28 and TRBJ2-7, reads DVKVTQSSRYLVKRTGEKVFLECVQDMDHENMFWYRQDPGLGLRLIYFSYDVKMKEKGDIPEGYSVSREKKERFSLILESASTNQTSMYLCASSVTGGTYEQYFGPGTRLTVT.

This chain joins TRBV6-1 and TRBJ2-5; 12 bases are shared with TRBD2. CDR1 and CDR2 (germline): MNHNS, SASEGT. V was pared by 5 bases and J by 5 bases, with 6 bases of the junction left unmatched. The length of the CDR3 is 15 residues. The CDR3 DNA sequence: TGTGCCAGCAGTCATGGACTAGCGGGGTGGGAGACCCAGTACTTC. Translation gives CASSHGLAGWETQYF.

The chain is built from TRBV27 and TRBJ2-5, with D possibly matching TRBD1 (6 bases). This CDR3 region has 15 residues. Trimming left V 2 bases short and J 4 bases short, with 14 bases between. The germline V gene has CDR1 MNHEY and CDR2 SMNVEV (reference sequence). CDR3 in amino acids: CASSLGTNLGETQYF. The CDR3 DNA reads as TGTGCCAGCAGTTTAGGGACAAACCTGGGAGAGACCCAGTACTTC.

V gene TRBV9 combines with J gene TRBJ1-2; D gene ambiguous. Germline V gene sequence: CDR1 SGDLS, CDR2 YYNGEE. The CDR3 extends over 14 amino acids. Trimming took off 3 bases at V and 1 base at J, with 10 bases between the two ends. Written as DNA, the CDR3 is TGTGCCAGCAGCGAGCTCGCGGGTAACTATGGCTACACCTTC. It specifies CASSELAGNYGYTF.

The chain couples TRBV7-9 to TRBJ2-1; 7 nucleotides line up with TRBD1. The J segment lost 3 bases and the V segment lost 4 bases, leaving 6 bases of the junction unmatched. This CDR3 is 15 amino acids long. CDR1 and CDR2 from the germline V gene are SEHNR and FQNEAQ (reference sequence). CDR3 in DNA: TGTGCCAGCAGCTGGGCGACAGGGCGCTACAATGAGCAGTTCTTC. It translates to CASSWATGRYNEQFF.